Below, 20 T cell receptor beta chains from the same sample are listed, as sequenced in a study of CD8 T cells in ankylosing spondylitis. MiXCR, run by TCRdb on the 5' RACE reads, gives a single entry per CDR3 protein. The sample lists more than 150,000 distinct CDR3 sequences; about 20% were seen once. What was sequenced was blood, either unsorted or a sorted T cell fraction (not recorded which). These receptors all stem from a male donor aged 5 to 29 with ankylosing spondylitis or in good health (not recorded which).

V and J are TRBV20-1 and TRBJ2-5, with TRBD1 matching 9 bases. Germline V lookup: CDR1 DFQATT, CDR2 SNEGSKA (reference sequence). V was clipped by 0 bases and J by 5 bases; unmatched bases: 13. This CDR3 comprises 17 residues. The CDR3 bases are TGCAGTGCTAGAGATTACTGGGGGACAGGGCTGACGGAGACCCAGTACTTC. It translates to CSARDYWGTGLTETQYF.

V usage is TRBV20-1 and J usage is TRBJ2-1; no clear D gene. V was pared by 6 bases and J by 5 bases, with 5 bases between. The germline V gene has CDR1 DFQATT and CDR2 SNEGSKA (reference sequence). The CDR3 totals 10 residues. The DNA for the CDR3 is TGCAGTGCATGGCACAATGAGCAGTTCTTC. Translating it yields CSAWHNEQFF.

This clonotype came up many times. The chain uses TRBV27 and TRBJ2-7; D possibly matches TRBD1 or TRBD2 (6 bases each). The CDR3 is made up of 14 amino acids. V gave up 6 bases and J gave up 2 bases, with 14 bases separating them. Germline CDR1 and CDR2: MNHEY and SMNVEV (reference sequence). The CDR3: CASRRDIGPYEQYF. The CDR3 region has the DNA TGTGCCAGCAGGCGGGACATCGGGCCCTACGAGCAGTACTTC.

Ten or more counts support this clonotype. The chain joins TRBV5-1 to TRBJ2-2; tentatively, D is TRBD1 (6 bases). The germline V and J ends were trimmed by 4 bases and 6 bases, with 13 bases remaining between them. This CDR3 contains 14 residues. Germline loops: CDR1 SGHRS, CDR2 YFSETQ. The CDR3 sequence is CASSPEGGSGELFF. For the CDR3, the DNA is TGCGCCAGCAGCCCCGAAGGGGGTTCCGGGGAGCTGTTTTTT.

This clonotype was observed once. This rearrangement joins TRBV6-8 to TRBJ2-2; 8 bases agree with TRBD2. The CDR3 runs 17 residues. CDR1 MNHGY and CDR2 SAAAGT come from the germline V gene. V lost 7 bases to trimming and J lost 3 bases; unmatched junction nucleotides: 13. DNA of the CDR3: TGTGCCAGCAATCTCCTCCGGGAGGGCCGTCACACCGGGGAGCTGTTTTTT. This sequence encodes CASNLLREGRHTGELFF.

This clonotype was seen repeatedly, ten times or more. V usage is TRBV27 and J usage is TRBJ2-5; the match to TRBD1 covers 7 bases. Germline loops: CDR1 MNHEY, CDR2 SMNVEV (reference sequence). This CDR3 spans 15 amino acids. V gave up 6 bases and J gave up 2 bases; unmatched junction bases: 9. The chain's CDR3 is CASRPGQRYQETQYF. CDR3 nucleotide sequence: TGTGCCAGCAGACCGGGACAGCGTTATCAAGAGACCCAGTACTTC.

The gene calls are TRBV18 and TRBJ1-1; D gene ambiguous. CDR1 KGHSH and CDR2 LQKENI come from the germline V gene. Trimming pared 0 bases from V and 9 bases from J, leaving 14 bases between. This CDR3 comprises 14 residues. CDR3 sequence reads: CASSPPVTSLQAFF. CDR3 DNA: TGTGCCAGCTCACCACCGGTTACAAGTTTACAAGCTTTCTTT.

This clonotype was counted ten times or more. The chain joins TRBV15 to TRBJ2-1; 7 bases line up with TRBD2. Germline trimming cut 0 bases from V and 8 bases from J; bases unmatched to any gene: 13. Germline assignment: CDR1 LNHNV and CDR2 YYDKDF (reference sequence). The CDR3 runs 17 residues. CDR3 residues: CATSRELSGGSPDEQFF. The DNA for the CDR3 is TGTGCCACCAGCAGAGAACTTTCAGGCGGGAGTCCCGATGAGCAGTTCTTC.

This clonotype was observed many times. The chain recombines TRBV24-1 with TRBJ2-7; 7 nucleotides align to TRBD1. Germline assignment: CDR1 KGHDR and CDR2 SFDVKD. The V gene end was trimmed by 3 bases and the J gene end by 6 bases; junction bases not matched to a gene: 4. The CDR3 sequence is 13 residues long. The CDR3 loop is CATSDRQGPEQYF. The CDR3 nucleotides read TGTGCCACCAGTGATCGACAGGGTCCCGAGCAGTACTTC.

This clonotype was counted many times. V gene TRBV12-5 combines with J gene TRBJ2-1, with D perhaps matching TRBD2 (5 bases). With 5 bases removed from V and 0 bases from J, the gap between germline ends came to 20 bases. Germline loops: CDR1 LGHNT, CDR2 FRNRAP. CDR3 length: 18 residues. CDR3 amino acids: CASGPLPSRADSYNEQFF. CDR3 DNA sequence: TGTGCTAGTGGTCCCCTCCCTTCGCGGGCGGACTCCTACAATGAGCAGTTCTTC.

At least ten counts were recorded for this clonotype. This chain uses TRBV7-9 with TRBJ2-1; 8 positions agree with TRBD2. V lost 5 bases, J lost 7 bases, and 13 bases stayed unmatched. CDR3 size: 16 residues. Germline CDR1 SEHNR, CDR2 FQNEAQ (reference sequence). This CDR3 is CASSNRSSGTGNEQFF. The CDR3 nucleotides read TGTGCCAGCAGCAACCGTAGTAGCGGGACGGGGAATGAGCAGTTCTTC.

This clonotype was recorded many times. DNA of the CDR3: TGTGCCAGCAGCCGCGGACAGAATTTCAGAAATTCACCCCTCCACTTT. It is translated as CASSRGQNFRNSPLHF. The chain uses TRBV7-8 and TRBJ1-6, with D perhaps matching TRBD1 (6 bases). From germline, CDR1 is SGHVS and CDR2 FQNEAQ. CDR3 length: 16 residues. Deletions cut 5 bases from V and 7 bases from J, with 18 bases between. Drawing the rest from reference TRBV7-8 and TRBJ1-6, the complete variable domain is GAGVSQSPRYKVAKRGQDVALRCDPISGHVSLFWYQQALGQGPEFLTYFQNEAQLDKSGLPSDRFFAERPEGSVSTLKIQRTQQEDSAVYLCASSRGQNFRNSPLHFGNGTRLTVT.

This clonotype showed up many times. This chain connects TRBV5-1 to TRBJ2-3; tentative D call: TRBD1 (7 bases). V lost 4 bases and J lost 2, with 11 bases in between. The CDR3 totals 14 residues. The V gene's germline CDR1 is SGHRS and CDR2 YFSETQ. The CDR3 loop reads CASSAGQNTDTQYF. CDR3 sequence (DNA): TGCGCCAGCAGCGCGGGACAGAACACAGATACGCAGTATTTT.

In its sample, this clonotype was seen many times. DNA of the CDR3: TGTGCCAGCAGTCAGGACGGAGGCACAGATACGCAGTATTTT. The encoded protein is CASSQDGGTDTQYF. The chain links TRBV12-3 or TRBV12-4 to TRBJ2-3; D unresolved. V was cut by 5 bases and J by 1 base, with 10 bases left in between. This CDR3 has 14 residues.

This clonotype was picked up many times. The rearrangement joins TRBV27 to TRBJ2-5, with D uncertain. This CDR3 has 13 amino acids. In germline, CDR1 is MNHEY, CDR2 SMNVEV (reference sequence). Trimming removed 6 bases at V and 2 bases at J, with 10 bases between. The CDR3 is CASSWNPQETQYF. The CDR3 region has the DNA TGTGCCAGCAGCTGGAACCCACAAGAGACCCAGTACTTC.

In this sample, this clonotype turned up many times. The genes are TRBV25-1 and TRBJ2-1, with a possible D match to TRBD2 (6 bases). Germline assignment: CDR1 MGHDK and CDR2 SYGVNS. V was cut by 6 bases and J by 15 bases, with 21 bases left in between. The CDR3 has 13 residues. In nucleotides, the CDR3 is TGTGCCAGCAGCGAAGTGACTAGTCAAGGTCTGTTCTTC. Protein product: CASSEVTSQGLFF.

This chain links TRBV5-1 with TRBJ2-3; tentatively, D is TRBD1 or TRBD2 (6 bases each). Looked up from germline, CDR1 is SGHRS and CDR2 is YFSETQ. With 7 bases removed from V and 2 bases from J, the gap between germline ends came to 11 bases. CDR3 length: 13 residues. CDR3 nucleotides: TGCGCCAGCTTAGGGGGGTCCACAGATACGCAGTATTTT. The encoded protein is CASLGGSTDTQYF.

DNA of the CDR3: TGTGCCAGCAGCCAAATGGTCCTAAGGGGAAACACTGAAGCTTTCTTT. Translating it yields CASSQMVLRGNTEAFF. J is TRBJ1-1 and V is TRBV7-2; possibly TRBD1 for D (5 bases). Trimming shortened V by 5 bases and J by 2 bases, and 18 bases separated the two germline ends. Per the germline V gene, CDR1 is SGHTA and CDR2 is FQGNSA. The CDR3 extends over 16 amino acids.

This clonotype was counted many times. The CDR3: CATDGTLGNTIYF. The CDR3, as DNA: TGTGCCACGGACGGGACCCTCGGAAACACCATATATTTT. The rearrangement uses TRBV6-1 and TRBJ1-3; perhaps TRBD1 as D (5 bases). CDR1 and CDR2 from the germline V gene are MNHNS and SASEGT. This CDR3 has 13 amino acids. The V end lost 10 bases, the J end lost 4 bases, and 14 bases lay between the germline ends.

This clonotype has at least ten counts. V gene TRBV6-6 combines with J gene TRBJ2-3; no reliable D call. The CDR3 contains 17 residues. V lost 5 bases and J lost 7, with 25 bases in between. Germline-derived CDR1 and CDR2 are MNHNY and SVGAGI (reference sequence). CDR3 DNA: TGTGCCAGCAGTCAATACGGCAGTCCCAGCCAAGCGAATACGCAGTATTTT. Translation gives CASSQYGSPSQANTQYF.